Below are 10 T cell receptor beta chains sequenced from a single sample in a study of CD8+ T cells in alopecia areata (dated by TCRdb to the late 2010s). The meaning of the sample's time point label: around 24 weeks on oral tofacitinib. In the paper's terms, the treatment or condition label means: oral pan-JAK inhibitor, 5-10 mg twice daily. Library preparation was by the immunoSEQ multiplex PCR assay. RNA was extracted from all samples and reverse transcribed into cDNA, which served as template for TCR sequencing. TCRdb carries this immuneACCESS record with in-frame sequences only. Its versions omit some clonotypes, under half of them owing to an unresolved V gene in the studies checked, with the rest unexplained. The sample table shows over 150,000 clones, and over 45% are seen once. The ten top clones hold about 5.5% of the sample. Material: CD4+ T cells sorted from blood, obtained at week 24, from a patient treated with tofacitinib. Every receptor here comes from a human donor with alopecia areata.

CDR3 sequence reads: CAISETSGDSYEQYF. The CDR3 nucleotides are TGTGCCATCAGTGAGACTAGCGGGGACTCCTACGAGCAGTACTTC. This rearrangement joins TRBV10-3 to TRBJ2-7; TRBD2 aligns across 10 bases. Germline V lookup: CDR1 ENHRY, CDR2 SYGVKD. The V segment lost 2 bases and the J segment 0 bases; nucleotides outside the gene matches: 1. CDR3 size: 15 residues.

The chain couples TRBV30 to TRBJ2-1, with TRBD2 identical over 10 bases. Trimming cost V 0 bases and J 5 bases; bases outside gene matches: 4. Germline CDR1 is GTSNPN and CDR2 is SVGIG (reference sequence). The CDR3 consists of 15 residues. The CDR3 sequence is CAWSVGTSAHNEQFF. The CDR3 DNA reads TGTGCCTGGAGTGTAGGGACTAGCGCACACAATGAGCAGTTCTTC.

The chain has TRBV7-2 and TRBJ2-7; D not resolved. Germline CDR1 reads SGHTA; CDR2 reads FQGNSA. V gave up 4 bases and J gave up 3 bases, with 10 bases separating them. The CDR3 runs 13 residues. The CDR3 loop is CASSSINSYEQYF. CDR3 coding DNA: TGTGCCAGCAGCTCCATTAATAGCTACGAGCAGTACTTC.

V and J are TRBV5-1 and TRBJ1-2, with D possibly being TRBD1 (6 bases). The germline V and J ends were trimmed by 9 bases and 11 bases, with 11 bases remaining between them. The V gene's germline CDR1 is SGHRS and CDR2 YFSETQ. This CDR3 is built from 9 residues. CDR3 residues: CATQGIYTF. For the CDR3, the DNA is TGCGCCACACAGGGAATTTACACCTTC. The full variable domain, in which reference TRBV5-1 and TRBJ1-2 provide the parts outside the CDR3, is KAGVTQTPRYLIKTRGQQVTLSCSPISGHRSVSWYQQTPGQGLQFLFEYFSETQRNKGNFPGRFSGRQFSNSRSEMNVSTLELGDSALYLCATQGIYTFGSGTRLTVV.

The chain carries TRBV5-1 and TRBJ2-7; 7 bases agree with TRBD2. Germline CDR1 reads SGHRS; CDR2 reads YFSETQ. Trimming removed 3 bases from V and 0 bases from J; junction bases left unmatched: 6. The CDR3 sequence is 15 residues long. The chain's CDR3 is CASSSAGRSSYEQYF. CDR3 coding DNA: TGCGCCAGCAGCTCAGCGGGACGAAGCTCCTACGAGCAGTACTTC.

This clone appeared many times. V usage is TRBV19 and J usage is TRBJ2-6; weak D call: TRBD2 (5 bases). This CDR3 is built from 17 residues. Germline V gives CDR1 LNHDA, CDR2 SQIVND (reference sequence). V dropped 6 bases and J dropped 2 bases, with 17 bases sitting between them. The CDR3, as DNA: TGTGCCAGTAGAGATCCGGGGATGGAGGCTGGGGCCAACGTCCTGACTTTC. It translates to CASRDPGMEAGANVLTF.

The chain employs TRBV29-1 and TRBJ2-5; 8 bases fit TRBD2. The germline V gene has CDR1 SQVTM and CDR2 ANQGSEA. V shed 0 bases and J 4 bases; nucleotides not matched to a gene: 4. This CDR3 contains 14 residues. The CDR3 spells CSVEESSGRETQYF. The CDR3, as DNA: TGCAGCGTTGAAGAGTCTAGCGGGCGAGAGACCCAGTACTTC.

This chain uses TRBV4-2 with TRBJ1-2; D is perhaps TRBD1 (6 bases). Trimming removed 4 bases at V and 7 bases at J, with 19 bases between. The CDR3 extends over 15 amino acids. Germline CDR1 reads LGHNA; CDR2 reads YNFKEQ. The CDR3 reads CASSPSSTGGVGYTF. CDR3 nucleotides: TGTGCCAGCAGCCCGAGTTCGACAGGCGGGGTTGGCTACACCTTC.

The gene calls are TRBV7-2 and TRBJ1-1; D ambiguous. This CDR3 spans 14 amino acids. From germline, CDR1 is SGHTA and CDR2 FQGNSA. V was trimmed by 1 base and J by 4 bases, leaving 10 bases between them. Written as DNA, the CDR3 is TGTGCCAGCAGCTTAGAAATGGACCTCACTGAAGCTTTCTTT. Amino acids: CASSLEMDLTEAFF.

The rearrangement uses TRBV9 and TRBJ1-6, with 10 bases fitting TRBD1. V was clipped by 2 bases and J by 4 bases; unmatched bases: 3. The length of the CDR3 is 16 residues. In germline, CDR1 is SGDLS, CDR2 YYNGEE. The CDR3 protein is CASSVGTGVYNSPLHF. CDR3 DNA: TGTGCCAGCAGCGTGGGGACAGGGGTTTATAATTCACCCCTCCACTTT.